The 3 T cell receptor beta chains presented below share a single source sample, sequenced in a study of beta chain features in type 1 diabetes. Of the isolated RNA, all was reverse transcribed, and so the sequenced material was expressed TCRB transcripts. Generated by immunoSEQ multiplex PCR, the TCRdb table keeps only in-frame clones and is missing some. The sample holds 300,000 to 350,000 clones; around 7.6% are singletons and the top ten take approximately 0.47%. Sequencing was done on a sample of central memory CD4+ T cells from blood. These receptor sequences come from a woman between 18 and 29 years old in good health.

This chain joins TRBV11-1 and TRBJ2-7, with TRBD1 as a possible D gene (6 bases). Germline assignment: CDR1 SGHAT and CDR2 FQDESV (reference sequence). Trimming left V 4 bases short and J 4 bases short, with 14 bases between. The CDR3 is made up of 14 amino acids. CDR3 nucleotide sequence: TGTGCCAGCAGCTCAGAAACAGGGAGATACGAGCAGTACTTC. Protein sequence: CASSSETGRYEQYF.

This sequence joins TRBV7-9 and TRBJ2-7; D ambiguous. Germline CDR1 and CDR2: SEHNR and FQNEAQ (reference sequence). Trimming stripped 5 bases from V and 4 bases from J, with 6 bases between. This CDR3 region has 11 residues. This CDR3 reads CASSPAYEQYF. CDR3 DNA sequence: TGTGCCAGCAGCCCAGCTTACGAGCAGTACTTC.

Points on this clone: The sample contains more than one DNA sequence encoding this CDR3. CDR3 bases: TGTGCCAGCAGCCCGACTAGCGGGACCTACAATGAGCAGTTCTTC. Protein sequence: CASSPTSGTYNEQFF. The rearrangement joins TRBV7-6 to TRBJ2-1; TRBD2 matches 11 bases. From germline, CDR1 is SGHVS and CDR2 FNYEAQ. J lost 2 bases, V lost 5 bases, and 2 bases had no gene match. This CDR3 region has 15 residues.